This T cell receptor beta chain was captured by sequencing in a study of cytomegalovirus exposure and HLA in healthy donors. Study context: A data release that came early held 80 million or so unique TCRs from HLA-typed donors. Study-level results: The authors confirmed in vitro that a few CMV-associated chains were specific for CMV antigens. Sequencing likely caused a cluster of highly shared sequence variants. Using a false discovery rate of 0.05, a later analysis showed that approximately 17,000 TCR beta sequences were associated with HLA alleles.

Points on this clone: Its target is unknown.

PCR employed 60 Vbeta and 13 Jbeta primers. The repertoire was sequenced with immunoSEQ multiplex PCR; TCRdb's copy has only in-frame clones and lacks some. The data hold some 180,000 clones, with around 75% observed a single time. The ends were cut back, 0 bases at V and 1 base at J, with 11 bases in the middle. Germline V gene lookup returns CDR1 GTSNPN and CDR2 SVGIG (reference sequence). The CDR3 covers 15 residues. The TCR sequence derives from a male donor in good health and CMV-seronegative. Source material: PBMCs. The gene calls are TRBV30 and TRBJ2-3, with no clear D. CDR3 DNA: TGTGCCTGGAGTGTGGGTAGCCGCGGCACAGATACGCAGTATTTT. Amino acid sequence: CAWSVGSRGTDTQYF.